This T cell receptor (beta chain) came from a study of human T cells and chemical hapten exposure. Study at large: Upper-back patch tests with 0.01% DPC were read at 6 days. Patients, largely female, had alopecia areata, totalis or universalis.

V lost 10 bases and J lost 1, with 10 bases in between. The CDR3 spans 12 residues. Germline lookup yields CDR1 MNHNS and CDR2 SASEGT. MiXCR, applied by TCRdb to the RACE reads, yields one record per CDR3 protein. Of around 360,000 distinct CDR3 sequences listed, about 6% are singletons. As to time point: patch test 2, 6 weeks after DPC sensitization. Described treatment: therapeutic diphenylcyclopropenone sensitization with weekly scalp DPC. In every case, blood was obtained before the patch test was applied. This rearrangement joins TRBV6-1 to TRBJ1-1; D ambiguous. Sequencing used whole blood, obtained in connection with sensitization to the hapten diphenylcyclopropenone (DPC). The sequence was obtained from a woman under 30 with alopecia areata. Some clones in this sample may be carry-over from other donors' samples. CDR3 residues: CATNEGNTEAFF. CDR3 DNA sequence: TGTGCCACCAACGAAGGGAACACTGAAGCTTTCTTT.